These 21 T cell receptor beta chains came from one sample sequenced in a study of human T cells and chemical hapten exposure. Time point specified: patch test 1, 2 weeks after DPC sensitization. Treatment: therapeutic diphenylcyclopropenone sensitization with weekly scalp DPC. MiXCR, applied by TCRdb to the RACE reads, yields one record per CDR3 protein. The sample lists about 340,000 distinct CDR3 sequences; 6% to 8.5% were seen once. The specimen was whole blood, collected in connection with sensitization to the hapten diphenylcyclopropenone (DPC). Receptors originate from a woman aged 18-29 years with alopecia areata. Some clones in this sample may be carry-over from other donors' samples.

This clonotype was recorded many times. The CDR3 region has the DNA TGTGCCAGCAGCTTTTTTCTAGTCCGGCAGGGTAATTCACCCCTCCACTTT. This sequence encodes CASSFFLVRQGNSPLHF. V is TRBV7-2 and J is TRBJ1-6, with D tentatively TRBD1 (5 bases). V gave up 3 bases and J gave up 6 bases, with 18 bases separating them. Germline values: CDR1 SGHTA, CDR2 FQGNSA. This CDR3 comprises 17 residues.

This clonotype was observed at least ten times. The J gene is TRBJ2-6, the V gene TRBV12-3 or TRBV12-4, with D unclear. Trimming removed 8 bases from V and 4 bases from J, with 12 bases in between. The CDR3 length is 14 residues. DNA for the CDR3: TGTGCCAGCGTCAGTTTTTCGGGGGCCAACGTCCTGACTTTC. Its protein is CASVSFSGANVLTF.

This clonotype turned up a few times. The CDR3 bases are TGTGCCAGCAGCCAAGACCCGGACAGACCCTACGAGCAGTACTTC. It is translated as CASSQDPDRPYEQYF. The rearrangement links TRBV3-1 to TRBJ2-7; D may be TRBD1 (6 bases). Per germline, CDR1 LGHDT and CDR2 YNNKEL (reference sequence). V was cut by 0 bases and J by 2 bases, with 11 bases left in between. The CDR3 loop spans 15 amino acids.

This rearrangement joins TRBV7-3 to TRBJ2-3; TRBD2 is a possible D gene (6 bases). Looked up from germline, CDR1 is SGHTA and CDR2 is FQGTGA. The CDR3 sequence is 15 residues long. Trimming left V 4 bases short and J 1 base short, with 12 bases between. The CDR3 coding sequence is TGTGCCAGCAGCTACGGAGGGCGGGGCACAGATACGCAGTATTTT. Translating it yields CASSYGGRGTDTQYF.

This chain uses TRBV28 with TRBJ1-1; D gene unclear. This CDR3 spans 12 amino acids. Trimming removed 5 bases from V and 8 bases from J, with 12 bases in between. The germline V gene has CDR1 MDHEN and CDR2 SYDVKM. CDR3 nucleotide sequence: TGTGCCAGCAGTCGGCACTACCCGGAAGCTTTCTTT. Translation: CASSRHYPEAFF.

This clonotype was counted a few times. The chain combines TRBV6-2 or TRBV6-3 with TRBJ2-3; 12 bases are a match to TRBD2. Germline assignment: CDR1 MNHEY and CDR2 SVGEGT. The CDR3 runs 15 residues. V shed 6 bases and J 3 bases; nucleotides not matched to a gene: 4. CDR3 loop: CASRDGTSGTDTQYF. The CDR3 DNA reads TGTGCCAGCAGGGACGGGACTAGCGGGACAGATACGCAGTATTTT.

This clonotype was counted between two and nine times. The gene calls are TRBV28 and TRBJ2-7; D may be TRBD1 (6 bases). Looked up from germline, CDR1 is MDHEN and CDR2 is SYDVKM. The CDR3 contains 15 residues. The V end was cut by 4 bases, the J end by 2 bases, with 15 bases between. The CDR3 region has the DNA TGTGCCAGCAGTTACACAGGGATGGGTACCTACGAGCAGTACTTC. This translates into CASSYTGMGTYEQYF.

The CDR3 spells CASSYSRARNQPQHF. The CDR3 bases are TGTGCCAGCAGTTATAGTAGGGCACGCAATCAGCCCCAGCATTTT. The chain couples TRBV6-2 or TRBV6-3 to TRBJ1-5; D is unclear. In germline, CDR1 is MNHEY, CDR2 SVGEGT. The CDR3 length is 15 residues. Trimming removed 3 bases from V and 2 bases from J, with 11 bases in between.

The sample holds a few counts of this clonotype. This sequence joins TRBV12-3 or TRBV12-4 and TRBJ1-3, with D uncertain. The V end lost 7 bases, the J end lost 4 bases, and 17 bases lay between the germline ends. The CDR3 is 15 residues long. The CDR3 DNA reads TGTGCCAGCACCCCCTGGGGAGGGTCCGGAAACACCATATATTTT. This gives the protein CASTPWGGSGNTIYF.

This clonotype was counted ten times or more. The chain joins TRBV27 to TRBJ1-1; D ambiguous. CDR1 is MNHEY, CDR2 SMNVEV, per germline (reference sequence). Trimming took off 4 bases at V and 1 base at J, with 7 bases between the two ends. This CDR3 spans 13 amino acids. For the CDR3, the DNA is TGTGCCAGCAGTTCCTTCTCGAACACTGAAGCTTTCTTT. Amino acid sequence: CASSSFSNTEAFF.

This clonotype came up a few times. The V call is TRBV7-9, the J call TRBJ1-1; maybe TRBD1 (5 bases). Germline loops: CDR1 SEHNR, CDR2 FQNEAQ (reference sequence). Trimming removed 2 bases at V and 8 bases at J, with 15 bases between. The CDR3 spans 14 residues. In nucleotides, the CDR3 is TGTGCCAGCAGCTTAACCCCCGGACATTCCGAAGCTTTCTTT. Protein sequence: CASSLTPGHSEAFF. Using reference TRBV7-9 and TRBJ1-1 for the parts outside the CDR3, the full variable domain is DTGVSQNPRHKITKRGQNVTFRCDPISEHNRLYWYRQTLGQGPEFLTYFQNEAQLEKSRLLSDRFSAERPKGSFSTLEIQRTEQGDSAMYLCASSLTPGHSEAFFGQGTRLTVV.

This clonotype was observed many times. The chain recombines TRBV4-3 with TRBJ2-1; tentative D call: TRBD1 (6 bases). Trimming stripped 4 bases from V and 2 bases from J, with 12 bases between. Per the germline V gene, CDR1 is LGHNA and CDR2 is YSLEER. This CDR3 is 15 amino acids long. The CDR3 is CASSLYRDTYNEQFF. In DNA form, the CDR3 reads TGCGCCAGCAGCCTTTACCGGGACACCTACAATGAGCAGTTCTTC.

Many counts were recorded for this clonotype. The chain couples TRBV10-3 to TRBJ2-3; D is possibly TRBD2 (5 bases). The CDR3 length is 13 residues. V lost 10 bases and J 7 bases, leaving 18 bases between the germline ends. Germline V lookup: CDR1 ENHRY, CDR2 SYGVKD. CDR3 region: CANGDPAVNTQYF. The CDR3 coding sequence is TGTGCCAACGGGGATCCCGCCGTTAATACGCAGTATTTT.

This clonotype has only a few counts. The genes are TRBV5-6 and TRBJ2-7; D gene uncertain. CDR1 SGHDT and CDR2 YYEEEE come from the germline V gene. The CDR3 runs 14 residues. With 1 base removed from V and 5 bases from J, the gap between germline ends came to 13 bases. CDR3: CASSLRARVNEQYF. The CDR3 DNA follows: TGTGCCAGCAGCTTGCGGGCCCGAGTGAACGAGCAGTACTTC.

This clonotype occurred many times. DNA for the CDR3: TGTGCCAGCAGCCAAGACGCACGTGAGCAGTACTTC. This gives the protein CASSQDAREQYF. V gene TRBV3-1 combines with J gene TRBJ2-7; no clear D gene. V was pared by 0 bases and J by 7 bases, with 7 bases between. Germline V gene sequence: CDR1 LGHDT, CDR2 YNNKEL (reference sequence). This CDR3 is built from 12 residues.

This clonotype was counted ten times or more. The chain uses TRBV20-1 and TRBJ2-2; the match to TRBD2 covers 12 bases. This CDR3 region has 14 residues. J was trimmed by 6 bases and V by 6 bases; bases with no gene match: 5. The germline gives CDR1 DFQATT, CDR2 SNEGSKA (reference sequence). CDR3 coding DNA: TGCAGTGCCCCCACTAGCGGGGGGCCCGGGGAGCTGTTTTTT. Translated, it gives CSAPTSGGPGELFF.

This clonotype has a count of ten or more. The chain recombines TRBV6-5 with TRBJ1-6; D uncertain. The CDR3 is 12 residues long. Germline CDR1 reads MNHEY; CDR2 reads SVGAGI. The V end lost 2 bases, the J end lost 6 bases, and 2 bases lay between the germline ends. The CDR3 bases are TGTGCCAGCAGTTACCCTAATTCACCCCTCCACTTT. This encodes CASSYPNSPLHF.

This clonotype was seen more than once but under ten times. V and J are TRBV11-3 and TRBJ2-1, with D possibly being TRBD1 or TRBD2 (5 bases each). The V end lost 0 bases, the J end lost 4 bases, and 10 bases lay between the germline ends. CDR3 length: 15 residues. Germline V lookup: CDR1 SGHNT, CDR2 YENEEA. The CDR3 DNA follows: TGTGCCAGCAGCTTAGAAGGGACGGATTACAATGAGCAGTTCTTC. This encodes CASSLEGTDYNEQFF.

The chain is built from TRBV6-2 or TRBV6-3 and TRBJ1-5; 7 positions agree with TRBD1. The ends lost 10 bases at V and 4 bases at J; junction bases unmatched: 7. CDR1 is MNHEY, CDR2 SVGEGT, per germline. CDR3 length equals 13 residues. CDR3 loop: CATELTGNQPQHF. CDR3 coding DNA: TGTGCCACCGAGCTGACAGGGAATCAGCCCCAGCATTTT.

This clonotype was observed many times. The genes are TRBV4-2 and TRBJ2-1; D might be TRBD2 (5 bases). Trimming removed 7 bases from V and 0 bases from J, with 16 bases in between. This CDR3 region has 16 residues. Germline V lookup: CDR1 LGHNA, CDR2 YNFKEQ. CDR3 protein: CASTQDGVSSYNEQFF. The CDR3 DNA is TGTGCCAGCACTCAGGACGGGGTTAGCTCCTACAATGAGCAGTTCTTC.

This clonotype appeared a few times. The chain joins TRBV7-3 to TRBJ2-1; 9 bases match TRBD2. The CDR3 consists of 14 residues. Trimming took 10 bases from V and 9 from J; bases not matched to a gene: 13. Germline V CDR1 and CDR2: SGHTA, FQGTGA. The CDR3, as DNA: TGTGCCACCCGGAGCGGGGGGTCAACCGGTGAGCAGTTCTTC. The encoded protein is CATRSGGSTGEQFF.